One TCR beta chain is described in this entry. The data were obtained in a study of T cell changes during pregnancy in multiple sclerosis. Libraries were prepared by immunoSEQ multiplex PCR; TCRdb keeps only in-frame clonotypes and omits some of them. The sample records nearly 70,000 clones, roughly 94% being singletons. Sequenced here: peripheral blood, sampled in the second trimester of pregnancy. This receptor was taken from a female donor in good health, enrolled as a control in a pregnancy study.

In DNA, the CDR3 is TGTGCCAGCAGCTTATTCGCGGGCGGGAGGGCCGATGAGCAGTTCTTC. Amino acids: CASSLFAGGRADEQFF. The chain joins TRBV7-3 to TRBJ2-1; 9 positions match TRBD2. The length of the CDR3 is 16 residues. V was pared by 2 bases and J by 8 bases, with 10 bases of the junction left unmatched. The germline gives CDR1 SGHTA, CDR2 FQGTGA.